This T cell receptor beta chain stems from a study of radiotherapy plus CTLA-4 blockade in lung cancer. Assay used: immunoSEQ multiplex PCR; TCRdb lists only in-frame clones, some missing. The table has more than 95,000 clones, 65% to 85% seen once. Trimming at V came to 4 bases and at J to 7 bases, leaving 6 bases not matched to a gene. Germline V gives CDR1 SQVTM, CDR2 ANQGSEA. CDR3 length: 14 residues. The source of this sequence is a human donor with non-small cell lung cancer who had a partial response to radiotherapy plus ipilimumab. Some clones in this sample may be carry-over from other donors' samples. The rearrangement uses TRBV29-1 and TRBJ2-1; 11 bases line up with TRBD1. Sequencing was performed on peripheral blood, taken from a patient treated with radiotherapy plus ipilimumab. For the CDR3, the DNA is TGCAGCGTTGGGGACAGGGGGTTTTCGAATGAGCAGTTCTTC. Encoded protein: CSVGDRGFSNEQFF.